This paragraph reports one T cell receptor (beta chain). The sample originates from a study of cytomegalovirus exposure and HLA in healthy donors. A multiplex PCR was run with 60 Vbeta primers and 13 Jbeta primers. Clones were sequenced by immunoSEQ multiplex PCR, and TCRdb holds only the in-frame ones, with some missing. The sample holds 150,000 or so clones, about 84% seen once. Trimming removed 1 base from V and 6 bases from J, with 10 bases in between. Germline V lookup: CDR1 SGHTA, CDR2 FQGNSA. CDR3 size: 14 residues. The source material was PBMCs. The chain has TRBV7-2 and TRBJ2-1; D call uncertain. The clonotype comes from a man aged 45-65 years in good health and CMV-seropositive. CDR3 residues: CASSLVVVGNEQFF. The CDR3 DNA follows: TGTGCCAGCAGCTTAGTAGTTGTTGGCAATGAGCAGTTCTTC.